Detailed here is one T cell receptor (beta chain). Sequenced by immunoSEQ multiplex PCR; TCRdb stores in-frame clones only, minus some. The sample has over 150,000 clones; around 82% are singletons. The sample belongs to a study of blood T cell repertoires in COVID-19. Cohort 3 donors were reported recovered after two negative PCRs, clearance, or symptom resolution. Germline CDR1 MNHEY, CDR2 SVGAGI. The CDR3 totals 15 residues. The V segment lost 7 bases and the J segment 4 bases; nucleotides outside the gene matches: 7. The receptor comes from a man in his forties or fifties who had recovered from COVID-19. The sample taken for sequencing was PBMCs or T cells enriched from blood (not recorded which). This chain connects TRBV6-5 to TRBJ1-3; 10 nucleotides align to TRBD1. In DNA form, the CDR3 reads TGTGCCAGCACCCAGACAGGGGGCTCAGGAAACACCATATATTTT. Translating it yields CASTQTGGSGNTIYF.